This T cell receptor (beta chain) was retrieved from a study of molecular identifiers for immune sequencing clone quantification. On the study more broadly: In the replicates, RNA derived from approximately 20,000 or 100,000 naive CD8 cells was divided into five parts, and four were sequenced.

Overall study findings and caveats: Detection of one spiked Jurkat cell's TCR RNA reportedly worked in one million naive cells.

A CD8+CD4-CCR7+CD45RA+ phenotype served as the sorting definition for naive CD8 T cells. The table lists this clonotype with many counts. Its antigen is unidentified. Bulk TCR library preparation followed previously described methods with listed TCR primers. TCRdb fed the PCR reads into MiXCR, producing one record per CDR3 protein. Of about 640,000 distinct CDR3 sequences detected, 15% to 20% appear once; the ten largest clones hold around 0.9%. This clonotype was obtained from a human donor in good health. Some libraries in this study had Jurkat cell RNA spiked in. The specimen was naive CD8+ T cells from blood, with Jurkat cell RNA spiked in. Documented subset: FACS-sorted CD8+CD4-CCR7+CD45RA+ naive T cells.

The chain's CDR3 is CASSPYTSSYEQYF. In nucleotides, the CDR3 is TGTGCCAGCAGTCCTTACACGAGCTCCTACGAGCAGTACTTC. The J gene is TRBJ2-7, the V gene TRBV27; D uncertain. The germline V gene encodes CDR1 MNHEY and CDR2 SMNVEV (reference sequence). V lost 5 bases and J lost 0, with 11 bases in between. This CDR3 contains 14 residues.